These 5 T cell receptor beta chains were all obtained from the same sample, sequenced in a study of cytomegalovirus exposure and HLA in healthy donors. PCR primers comprised 60 Vbeta and 13 Jbeta primers. Profiled with immunoSEQ multiplex PCR; TCRdb holds only in-frame clones, not every one. The sample has 90,000 or so clones; 82% are singletons. The sequencing input was PBMCs. These receptors came from a middle-aged man in good health and CMV-seronegative.

The rearrangement joins TRBV5-1 to TRBJ2-5, with TRBD2 matching 14 bases. TRBJ2-7 matches the DNA end more closely, so the J call is doubtful. CDR3 length: 15 amino acids. CDR1 and CDR2 (germline): SGHRS, YFSETQ. CDR3 loop: CASSPGLAGVGEQYF. The CDR3 coding sequence is TGCGCCAGCAGCCCGGGACTAGCGGGAGTAGGCGAGCAGTACTTC.

This clone was observed a few times. The chain employs TRBV7-2 and TRBJ2-1, with D perhaps matching TRBD2 (5 bases). Germline V gene data show CDR1 as SGHTA and CDR2 as FQGNSA. V was cut by 5 bases and J by 9 bases, with 26 bases left in between. This CDR3 is built from 17 residues. The CDR3 sequence is CASSTRASYLLDGEQFF. The CDR3 region has the DNA TGTGCCAGCAGCACCCGAGCCTCTTACCTACTAGACGGTGAGCAGTTCTTC.

The chain has TRBV6-1 and TRBJ2-3; 10 positions agree with TRBD2. This CDR3 is 16 amino acids long. Germline V gene data show CDR1 as MNHNS and CDR2 as SASEGT. The V segment lost 1 base and the J segment 1 base; nucleotides outside the gene matches: 2. The CDR3 DNA reads as TGTGCCAGCAGTGAAGGGCTAGCGGGAGGCACAGATACGCAGTATTTT. Its translation: CASSEGLAGGTDTQYF.

The CDR3 sequence is CASSPLGQVSGYTF. The CDR3 DNA reads TGTGCCAGCAGCCCGCTTGGACAGGTGTCCGGCTACACCTTC. V usage is TRBV27 and J usage is TRBJ1-2; 7 bases fit TRBD1. The germline CDR1 and CDR2 sequences are MNHEY and SMNVEV (reference sequence). Trimming took 6 bases from V and 8 from J; bases not matched to a gene: 12. This CDR3 spans 14 amino acids.

The chain combines TRBV15 with TRBJ1-5; 10 bases agree with TRBD1. The length of the CDR3 is 14 residues. Germline CDR1 is LNHNV and CDR2 is YYDKDF (reference sequence). Trimming removed 5 bases from V and 6 bases from J; junction bases left unmatched: 4. CDR3 in amino acids: CATSQGQGGQPQHF. As DNA, the CDR3 is TGTGCCACCAGCCAAGGACAGGGGGGTCAGCCCCAGCATTTT.